This TCR beta chain was retrieved from a study of blood T cell repertoires in COVID-19. Looking at the study overall: Samples came from the United States, Italy and Spain, spanning acute and convalescent COVID-19. Nucleic acid was either cDNA or gDNA, and it came from T cells, B-cell-depleted T cells, or PBMCs.

The protocol was immunoSEQ multiplex PCR, while the TCRdb copy is restricted to in-frame clones and leaves out a portion. This table has some 59,000 clones, 80% to 90% appearing once. The ends were cut back, 4 bases at V and 3 bases at J, with 10 bases in the middle. The CDR3 is made up of 14 amino acids. The germline CDR1 and CDR2 sequences are LNHNV and YYDKDF (reference sequence). The chain carries TRBV15 and TRBJ1-5, with D unresolved. The material sequenced was peripheral blood. The sequence was obtained from a man aged 55 to 70 with acute or convalescent COVID-19. In DNA form, the CDR3 reads TGTGCCACCAGCATTGGGGAGTACAATCAGCCCCAGCATTTT. Its translation is CATSIGEYNQPQHF.